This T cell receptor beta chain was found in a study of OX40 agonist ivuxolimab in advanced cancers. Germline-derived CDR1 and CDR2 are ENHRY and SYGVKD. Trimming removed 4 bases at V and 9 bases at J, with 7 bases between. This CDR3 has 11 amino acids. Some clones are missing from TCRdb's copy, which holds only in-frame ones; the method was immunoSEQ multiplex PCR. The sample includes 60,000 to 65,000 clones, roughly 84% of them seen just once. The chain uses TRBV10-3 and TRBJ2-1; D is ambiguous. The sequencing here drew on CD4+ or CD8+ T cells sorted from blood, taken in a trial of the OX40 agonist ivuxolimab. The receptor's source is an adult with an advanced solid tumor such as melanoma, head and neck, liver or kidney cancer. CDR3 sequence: CAISGSGEQFF. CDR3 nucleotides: TGTGCCATCAGTGGATCGGGTGAGCAGTTCTTC.